These 17 T cell receptor beta chains originate from one sample sequenced in a study of shared clonotypes between healthy human individuals. The assay was immunoSEQ multiplex PCR, and TCRdb's table has in-frame clones only and misses some. The sample holds hundreds of thousands of clones; roughly 96% are singletons and the top ten take 0.11%. Naive CD8 cells were CD45RO-negative, positively selected for CCR7, excluding terminally differentiated effector memory CD45RA+ cells. Sequencing was performed on naive CD8+ T cells sorted from blood. These receptor sequences come from a woman in her 30s in good health.

This clone was counted only a few times. V gene TRBV11-2 combines with J gene TRBJ2-7; no clear D. Trimming stripped 0 bases from V and 1 base from J, with 10 bases between. Germline CDR1 reads SGHAT; CDR2 reads FQNNGV. CDR3 length: 15 amino acids. The CDR3 region has the DNA TGTGCCAGCAGCTTAGATTCCGGTTTTTCCTACGAGCAGTACTTC. Protein: CASSLDSGFSYEQYF.

V is TRBV5-5 and J is TRBJ1-1; the D gene is possibly TRBD1 (5 bases). Trimming left V 3 bases short and J 7 bases short, with 10 bases between. The CDR3 consists of 12 residues. CDR1 and CDR2 (germline): SGHKS, YYEKEE (reference sequence). The CDR3: CASSSGGGEAFF. Here the CDR3 DNA reads TGTGCCAGCAGCTCAGGCGGGGGTGAAGCTTTCTTT.

The chain combines TRBV7-9 with TRBJ2-7; D may be TRBD1 (6 bases). This CDR3 spans 14 amino acids. Looked up from germline, CDR1 is SEHNR and CDR2 is FQNEAQ (reference sequence). With 6 bases removed from V and 4 bases from J, the gap between germline ends came to 16 bases. The chain's CDR3 is CASSGQDSEYEQYF. The CDR3 DNA is TGTGCCAGCAGTGGTCAGGACAGCGAATACGAGCAGTACTTC.

V is TRBV27 and J is TRBJ2-1; D remains ambiguous. The CDR3 has 13 residues. CDR1 and CDR2 from the germline V gene are MNHEY and SMNVEV (reference sequence). V lost 10 bases, J lost 5 bases, and 15 bases lay in between. CDR3 in DNA: TGTGCCACCTCTGTGGACGGTGACAATGAGCAGTTCTTC. Translating gives CATSVDGDNEQFF.

The chain has TRBV27 and TRBJ2-1; D perhaps matches TRBD2 (6 bases). Germline V CDR1 and CDR2: MNHEY, SMNVEV (reference sequence). The CDR3 runs to 12 residues. Deletions cut 8 bases from V and 9 bases from J, with 14 bases between. The CDR3 loop reads CASGGWAGEQFF. Written as DNA, the CDR3 is TGTGCCAGCGGGGGGTGGGCCGGTGAGCAGTTCTTC.

The chain carries TRBV29-1 and TRBJ2-2; either TRBD1 or TRBD2 may supply D (5 bases each). V was trimmed by 7 bases and J by 3 bases, leaving 12 bases between them. The CDR3 loop spans 13 amino acids. CDR1 is SQVTM and CDR2 is ANQGSEA in the germline V gene. The CDR3 DNA follows: TGCAGCGGTGAGGGGAGAGACACCGGGGAGCTGTTTTTT. Translating it yields CSGEGRDTGELFF.

This clone appeared a few times. Other nucleotide sequences in the sample specify the same CDR3. The genes are TRBV19 and TRBJ1-5, with a weak D call TRBD1 (5 bases). The CDR3 loop spans 14 amino acids. Germline-derived CDR1 and CDR2 are LNHDA and SQIVND (reference sequence). V lost 5 bases to trimming and J lost 1 base, with 9 bases between them. The CDR3 loop reads CASSVRDSNQPQHF. CDR3 bases: TGTGCCAGTAGTGTCCGGGACAGCAATCAGCCCCAGCATTTT.

This chain connects TRBV27 to TRBJ2-7, with 9 bases lining up with TRBD2. The CDR3 runs 15 residues. Unmatched junction bases numbered 7, after V lost 2 bases and J lost 5 bases. Germline V gene sequence: CDR1 MNHEY, CDR2 SMNVEV (reference sequence). CDR3 region: CASSLGAGGPHEQYF. The CDR3 DNA reads TGTGCCAGCAGTTTAGGGGCGGGAGGGCCCCACGAGCAGTACTTC.

The rearrangement links TRBV5-8 to TRBJ2-7; 7 bases fit TRBD1. Germline CDR1 is SGHTS and CDR2 is YDEGEE. This CDR3 comprises 11 residues. V was pared by 7 bases and J by 6 bases, with 4 bases of the junction left unmatched. The CDR3 DNA follows: TGTGCCAGCGAACAGGGGCTCGAGCAGTACTTC. Protein: CASEQGLEQYF.

V usage is TRBV16 and J usage is TRBJ1-1, with D perhaps matching TRBD1 (5 bases). Trimming stripped 6 bases from V and 4 bases from J, with 12 bases between. This CDR3 contains 13 residues. Per the germline V gene, CDR1 is KGHSY and CDR2 is FQNENV. This CDR3 is CASSGGVSTEAFF. For the CDR3, the DNA is TGTGCCAGCAGTGGGGGGGTGAGCACTGAAGCTTTCTTT.

The chain joins TRBV4-1 to TRBJ1-6; D possibly corresponds to TRBD1 (5 bases). Germline CDR1 and CDR2: MGHRA and YSYEKL. The ends were cut back, 0 bases at V and 5 bases at J, with 11 bases in the middle. CDR3 length equals 16 residues. The CDR3 nucleotides read TGCGCCAGCAGCCAAGATGGGGGTTCCGATAATTCACCCCTCCACTTT. Protein sequence: CASSQDGGSDNSPLHF.

Here the CDR3 reads CASTLLAGGSYNEQFF. The CDR3 coding sequence is TGCGCCAGCACCTTACTAGCGGGAGGCTCCTACAATGAGCAGTTCTTC. The chain has TRBV5-1 and TRBJ2-1; TRBD2 aligns across 12 bases. The CDR3 is 16 amino acids. The germline gives CDR1 SGHRS, CDR2 YFSETQ. Losses at the gene ends were 6 bases for V and 0 bases for J; bases not matched to a gene: 4.

Here the CDR3 reads CASSPAQDYTGELFF. The CDR3 DNA reads as TGCGCCAGCAGCCCAGCGCAGGATTACACCGGGGAGCTGTTTTTT. The chain combines TRBV4-1 with TRBJ2-2, with no clear D. V lost 4 bases and J lost 3, with 12 bases in between. This CDR3 has 15 residues. Germline-derived CDR1 and CDR2 are MGHRA and YSYEKL.

The rearrangement uses TRBV6-1 and TRBJ2-7; D uncertain. V lost 3 bases, J lost 3 bases, and 12 bases lay in between. The germline V gene has CDR1 MNHNS and CDR2 SASEGT. This CDR3 contains 14 residues. CDR3 region: CASSDGQLNYEQYF. DNA of the CDR3: TGTGCCAGCAGTGATGGTCAGCTCAACTACGAGCAGTACTTC.

The J gene is TRBJ2-7, the V gene TRBV18; D perhaps matches TRBD1 (6 bases). Trimming removed 5 bases from V and 2 bases from J, with 10 bases in between. The CDR3 runs to 13 residues. Germline assignment: CDR1 KGHSH and CDR2 LQKENI. CDR3 DNA: TGTGCCAGCTCAGGGGACAAAACCTACGAGCAGTACTTC. Protein: CASSGDKTYEQYF.

This chain connects TRBV27 to TRBJ2-7; 12 bases agree with TRBD2. Germline V gene data show CDR1 as MNHEY and CDR2 as SMNVEV (reference sequence). There are 17 residues in the CDR3. V lost 6 bases, J lost 5 bases, and 14 bases stayed unmatched. The chain's CDR3 is CASSPPSLAGGPHEQYF. DNA for the CDR3: TGTGCCAGCAGCCCTCCGTCCCTAGCGGGAGGGCCCCACGAGCAGTACTTC.

V and J are TRBV4-1 and TRBJ2-1; TRBD2 agrees at 7 bases. This CDR3 spans 14 amino acids. The germline V gene encodes CDR1 MGHRA and CDR2 YSYEKL. V gave up 0 bases and J gave up 10 bases; unmatched junction bases: 6. The CDR3 DNA is TGCGCCAGCAGCCAAGAAAAGAGCGGGACGGAGCAGTTCTTC. It translates to CASSQEKSGTEQFF.